This record looks at one TCR beta chain sequence and its context. These data come from a study of blood T cell repertoires in COVID-19. This CDR3 spans 17 amino acids. Germline loops: CDR1 ENHRY, CDR2 SYGVKD. V lost 4 bases to trimming and J lost 0 bases, with 15 bases between them. Here immunoSEQ multiplex PCR was the method, and the copy in TCRdb shows in-frame clones only, minus some. The sample records 250,000 to 350,000 clones, roughly 86% being singletons. The sequence came from a woman in her 30s with COVID-19, enrolled during active disease. Sequencing was done on a sample of peripheral blood. The rearrangement links TRBV10-3 to TRBJ1-4; D ambiguous. The CDR3 is CAISGGGLSPTNEKLFF. DNA of the CDR3: TGTGCCATCAGTGGGGGAGGTTTATCCCCAACTAATGAAAAACTGTTTTTT.